A single sample gave rise to the 9 T cell receptor beta chains below, sequenced in a study of blood T cells in healthy people across ages. Combining a sample-barcoded 5' primer with a J-beta primer mix, a second PCR ran for roughly 6 to 12 cycles. TCRdb reprocessed the 5' RACE reads with MiXCR, giving one entry per CDR3 protein. The table has around 850,000 distinct CDR3 sequences, about 36% seen once. Sequences were obtained from blood. These receptors all come from a man younger than 35 in good health.

The genes are TRBV12-3 or TRBV12-4 and TRBJ1-4; 11 bases are a match to TRBD1. The CDR3 loop spans 18 amino acids. V was clipped by 1 base and J by 7 bases; unmatched bases: 11. This chain's CDR3 is CASSLVGQGAAGGEKLFF. The CDR3 nucleotides are TGTGCCAGCAGTTTAGTCGGACAGGGGGCGGCTGGGGGTGAAAAACTGTTTTTT.

Of note for this clonotype: A much larger clonotype is one base distant, so this may be a read error. The rearrangement uses TRBV11-1 and TRBJ1-3; unclear D gene. The CDR3 runs to 12 residues. Germline V gives CDR1 SGHAT, CDR2 FQDESV (reference sequence). The V gene lost 6 bases and the J gene lost 0 bases, with 3 bases spanning the gap. The CDR3 spells CASSVSGNTIYF. CDR3 in DNA: TGTGCCAGCAGTGTCTCTGGAAACACCATATATTTT.

At least ten counts were recorded for this clonotype. The chain uses TRBV7-2 and TRBJ2-7; D remains ambiguous. The CDR3 covers 11 residues. V lost 5 bases to trimming and J lost 3 bases, with 5 bases between them. The germline gives CDR1 SGHTA, CDR2 FQGNSA. CDR3 nucleotide sequence: TGTGCCAGCAGCCCTAACTACGAGCAGTACTTC. Its protein product is CASSPNYEQYF. Looking up the rest from reference TRBV7-2 and TRBJ2-7 gives the full variable domain: GAGVSQSPSNKVTEKGKDVELRCDPISGHTALYWYRQSLGQGLEFLIYFQGNSAPDKSGLPSDRFSAERTGGSVSTLTIQRTQQEDSAVYLCASSPNYEQYFGPGTRLTVT.

As regards this clonotype: This may arise from a read error, as a much more abundant clone is one base away. The CDR3 loop reads CTSSLSRDGYTF. In nucleotides, the CDR3 is TGTACCAGCAGTTTAAGTCGGGATGGCTACACCTTC. The chain has TRBV12-3 or TRBV12-4 and TRBJ1-2; D unresolved. The CDR3 consists of 12 residues.

This clonotype was seen only a few times. The rearrangement links TRBV6-2 or TRBV6-3 to TRBJ2-1, with D possibly TRBD2 on 5 matching bases. This CDR3 contains 17 residues. CDR1 MNHEY and CDR2 SVGEGT come from the germline V gene. Trimming removed 4 bases at V and 0 bases at J, with 16 bases between. CDR3 sequence reads: CASSSARPAGSYNEQFF. For the CDR3, the DNA is TGTGCCAGCAGTTCCGCCCGACCGGCGGGCTCCTACAATGAGCAGTTCTTC.

There are many counts of this clonotype. The chain employs TRBV12-3 or TRBV12-4 and TRBJ1-4; D is undetermined. The CDR3 has 15 amino acids. Trimming took 6 bases from V and 0 from J, leaving 11 bases between them. The CDR3 DNA reads TGTGCCAGCAGCCTCGACGCAGCAACTAATGAAAAACTGTTTTTT. This translates into CASSLDAATNEKLFF.

V is TRBV5-1 and J is TRBJ2-5; 8 positions agree with TRBD1. Germline assignment: CDR1 SGHRS and CDR2 YFSETQ. V lost 6 bases, J lost 4 bases, and 5 bases stayed unmatched. The CDR3 is 13 residues long. The CDR3 region has the DNA TGCGCCAGCAAGGACAGGGTAGGAGAGACCCAGTACTTC. Protein sequence: CASKDRVGETQYF.

The J gene is TRBJ2-4, the V gene TRBV30, with a possible D match to TRBD1 (5 bases). The J call is uncertain, as TRBJ2-7 better fits the DNA end. The CDR3 sequence is 12 residues long. Germline CDR1 and CDR2: GTSNPN and SVGIG (reference sequence). Here the CDR3 reads CAWGAGSTEQYF. CDR3 in DNA: TGTGCCTGGGGCGCAGGGTCGACCGAGCAGTACTTC.

The genes are TRBV5-6 and TRBJ2-4; D is undetermined. Trimming left V 0 bases short and J 0 bases short, with 10 bases between. Germline assignment: CDR1 SGHDT and CDR2 YYEEEE. The CDR3 has 16 residues. CDR3 region: CASSLGSALAKNIQYF. In DNA, the CDR3 is TGTGCCAGCAGCTTGGGCTCAGCTCTAGCCAAAAACATTCAGTACTTC.